This is a list of T cell receptor beta chains from one sample in a study of T cell repertoires in cytomegalovirus infection. The antigens for these receptors are not known. TCRdb independently ran MiXCR on the reads; one entry per CDR3 protein. The table lists about 890,000 distinct CDR3 sequences, approximately 31% of them singletons. Sequenced material: cultured CD8+ T cells from PBMCs, taken from culture after CMV antigen stimulation. These receptors all come from a human donor in good health (CMV status not recorded). Some clones in this sample may be carry-over from other donors' samples. The CDR3 runs from the conserved cysteine through the conserved F or W. D genes are given only for firm matches.

V gene	J gene	D gene	CDR3 protein
TRBV2	TRBJ2-7	TRBD1	CATIAGTGYCEQYF
TRBV12-3/TRBV12-4	TRBJ2-7	.	CASSLSSTSRDISYEQYF
TRBV27	TRBJ1-2	.	CASSLLGREGYGYTF
TRBV7-9	TRBJ2-7	.	CASSGTQQYF
TRBV4-1	TRBJ2-1	.	CASSQDRGALIEYNEQFF
TRBV25-1	TRBJ2-1	.	CASSGTLNEQFF
TRBV5-1	TRBJ1-1	.	CASSLNWMNTEAFF
TRBV7-4	TRBJ2-5	.	CASSFPTGRETQYF
TRBV28	TRBJ2-2	.	CASSPFGGARSGELFF
TRBV7-6	TRBJ2-2	.	CASSSLWGANGELFF
TRBV6-5	TRBJ2-6	.	CASSYGAPSSGANVLTF